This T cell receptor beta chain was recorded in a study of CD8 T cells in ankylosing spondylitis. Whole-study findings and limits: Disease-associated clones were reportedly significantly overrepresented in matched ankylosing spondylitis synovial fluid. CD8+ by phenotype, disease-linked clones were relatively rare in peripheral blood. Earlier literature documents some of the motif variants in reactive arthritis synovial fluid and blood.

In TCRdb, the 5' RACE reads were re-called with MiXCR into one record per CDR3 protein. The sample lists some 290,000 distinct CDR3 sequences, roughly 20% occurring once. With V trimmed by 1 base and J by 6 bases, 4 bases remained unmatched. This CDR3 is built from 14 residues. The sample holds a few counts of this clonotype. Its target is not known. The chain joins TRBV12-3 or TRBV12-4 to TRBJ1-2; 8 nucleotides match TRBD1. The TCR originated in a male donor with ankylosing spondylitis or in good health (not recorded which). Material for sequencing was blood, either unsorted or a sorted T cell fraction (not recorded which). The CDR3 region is CASSLVAGGHGYTF. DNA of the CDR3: TGTGCCAGCAGTTTAGTGGCAGGGGGCCATGGCTACACCTTC.